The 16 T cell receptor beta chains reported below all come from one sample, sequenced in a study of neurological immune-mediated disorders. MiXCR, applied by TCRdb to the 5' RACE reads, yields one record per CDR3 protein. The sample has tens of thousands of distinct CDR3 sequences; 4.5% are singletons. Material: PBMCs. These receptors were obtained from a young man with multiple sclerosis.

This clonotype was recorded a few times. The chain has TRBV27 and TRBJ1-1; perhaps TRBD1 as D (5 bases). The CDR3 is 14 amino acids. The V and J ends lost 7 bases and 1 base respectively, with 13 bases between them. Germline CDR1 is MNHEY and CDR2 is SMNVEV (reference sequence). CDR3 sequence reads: CASTWDPRNTEAFF. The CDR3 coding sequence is TGTGCCAGCACTTGGGACCCGAGGAACACTGAAGCTTTCTTT.

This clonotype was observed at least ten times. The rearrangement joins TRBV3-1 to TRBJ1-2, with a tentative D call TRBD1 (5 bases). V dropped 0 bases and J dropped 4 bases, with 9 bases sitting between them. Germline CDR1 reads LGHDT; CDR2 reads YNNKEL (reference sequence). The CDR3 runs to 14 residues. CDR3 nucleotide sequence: TGTGCCAGCAGCCAAGACCCAGGGATCTATGGCTACACCTTC. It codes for CASSQDPGIYGYTF. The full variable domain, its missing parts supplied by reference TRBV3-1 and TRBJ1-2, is DTAVSQTPKYLVTQMGNDKSIKCEQNLGHDTMYWYKQDSKKFLKIMFSYNNKELIINETVPNRFSPKSPDKAHLNLHINSLELGDSAVYFCASSQDPGIYGYTFGSGTRLTVV.

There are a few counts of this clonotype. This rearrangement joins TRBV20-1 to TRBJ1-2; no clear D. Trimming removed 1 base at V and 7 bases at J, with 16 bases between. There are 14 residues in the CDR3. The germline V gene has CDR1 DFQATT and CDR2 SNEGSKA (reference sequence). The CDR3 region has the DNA TGCAGTGCTAGAGGGACGGACCTTCGGAGTGGCTACACCTTC. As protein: CSARGTDLRSGYTF.

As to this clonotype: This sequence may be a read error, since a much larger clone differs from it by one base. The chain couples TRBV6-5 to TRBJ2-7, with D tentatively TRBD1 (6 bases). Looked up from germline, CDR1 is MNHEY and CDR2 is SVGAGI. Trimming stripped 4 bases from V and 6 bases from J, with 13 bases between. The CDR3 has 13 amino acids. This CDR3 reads CASSLAGESEQYF. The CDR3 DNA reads TGTGCCAGCAGTTTGGCAGGGGAGAGCGAGCAGTACTTC.

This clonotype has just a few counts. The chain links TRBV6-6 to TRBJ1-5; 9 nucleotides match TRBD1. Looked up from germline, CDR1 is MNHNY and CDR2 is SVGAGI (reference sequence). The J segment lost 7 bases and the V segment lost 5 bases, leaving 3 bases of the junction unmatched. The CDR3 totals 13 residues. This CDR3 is CASSGQGSQPQHF. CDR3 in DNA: TGTGCCAGCAGTGGACAGGGGTCCCAGCCCCAGCATTTT.

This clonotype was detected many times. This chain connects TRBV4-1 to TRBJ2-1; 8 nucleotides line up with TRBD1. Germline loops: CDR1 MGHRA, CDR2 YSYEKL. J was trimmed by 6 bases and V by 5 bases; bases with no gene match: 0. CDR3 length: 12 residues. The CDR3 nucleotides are TGCGCCAGCAGCGGACAGGGCAATGAGCAGTTCTTC. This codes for CASSGQGNEQFF.

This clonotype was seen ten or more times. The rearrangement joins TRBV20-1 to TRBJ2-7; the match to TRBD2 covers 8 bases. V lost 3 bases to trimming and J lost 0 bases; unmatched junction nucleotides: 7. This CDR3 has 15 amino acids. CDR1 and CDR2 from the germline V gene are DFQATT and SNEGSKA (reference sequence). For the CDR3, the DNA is TGCAGTGCTAGCGTCGGGGGGGATCGCTCCTACGAGCAGTACTTC. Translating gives CSASVGGDRSYEQYF.

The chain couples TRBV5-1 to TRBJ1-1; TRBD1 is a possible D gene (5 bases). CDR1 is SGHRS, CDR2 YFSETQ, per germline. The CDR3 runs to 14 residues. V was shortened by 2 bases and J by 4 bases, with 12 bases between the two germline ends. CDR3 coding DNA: TGCGCCAGCAGCTTTGACCCAGGGAGCACTGAAGCTTTCTTT. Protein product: CASSFDPGSTEAFF.

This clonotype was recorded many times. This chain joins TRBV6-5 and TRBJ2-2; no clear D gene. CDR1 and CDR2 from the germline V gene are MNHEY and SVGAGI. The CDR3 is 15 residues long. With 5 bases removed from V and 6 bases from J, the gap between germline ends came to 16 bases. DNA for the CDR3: TGTGCCAGCAGTACTGGACCTGAGGTGGCCGGGGAGCTGTTTTTT. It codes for CASSTGPEVAGELFF.

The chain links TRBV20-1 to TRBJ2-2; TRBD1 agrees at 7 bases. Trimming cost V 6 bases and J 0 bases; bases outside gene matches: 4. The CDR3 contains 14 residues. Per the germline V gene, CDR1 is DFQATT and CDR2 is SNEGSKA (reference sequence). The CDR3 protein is CSAADRSNTGELFF. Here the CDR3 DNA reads TGCAGTGCGGCGGACAGGTCGAACACCGGGGAGCTGTTTTTT.

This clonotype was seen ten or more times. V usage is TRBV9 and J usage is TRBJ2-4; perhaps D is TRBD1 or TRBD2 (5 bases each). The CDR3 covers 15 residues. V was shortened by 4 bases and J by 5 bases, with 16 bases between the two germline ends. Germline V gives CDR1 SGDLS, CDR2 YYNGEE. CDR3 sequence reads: CASSPRERMENIQYF. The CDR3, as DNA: TGTGCCAGCAGCCCCAGGGAGAGGATGGAAAACATTCAGTACTTC.

CDR3 loop: CASSRAGQLYEQYF. In nucleotides, the CDR3 is TGTGCCAGCAGCAGGGCGGGACAGCTCTACGAGCAGTACTTC. V is TRBV7-2 and J is TRBJ2-7; maybe TRBD1 (7 bases). The V end was cut by 5 bases, the J end by 3 bases, with 14 bases between. The CDR3 spans 14 residues. The germline CDR1 and CDR2 sequences are SGHTA and FQGNSA.

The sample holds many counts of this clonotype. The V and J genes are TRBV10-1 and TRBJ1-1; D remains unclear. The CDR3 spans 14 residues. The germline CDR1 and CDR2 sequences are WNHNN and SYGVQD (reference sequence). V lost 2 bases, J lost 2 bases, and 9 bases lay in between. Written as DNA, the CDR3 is TGCGCCAGCAGTGAGCCGGGGAAAAACACTGAAGCTTTCTTT. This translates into CASSEPGKNTEAFF.

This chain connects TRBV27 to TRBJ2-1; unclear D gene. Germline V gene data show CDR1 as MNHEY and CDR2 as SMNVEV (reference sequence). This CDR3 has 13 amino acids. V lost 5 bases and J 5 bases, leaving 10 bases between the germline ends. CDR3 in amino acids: CASSPGLNNEQFF. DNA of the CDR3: TGTGCCAGCAGTCCCGGCCTTAACAATGAGCAGTTCTTC.

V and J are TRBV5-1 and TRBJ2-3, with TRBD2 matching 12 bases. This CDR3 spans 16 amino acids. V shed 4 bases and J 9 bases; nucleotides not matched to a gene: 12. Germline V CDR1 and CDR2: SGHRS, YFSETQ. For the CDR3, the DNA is TGCGCCAGCAGCCCCTGGTCTAGCGGGGGGGCTGACACGCAGTATTTT. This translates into CASSPWSSGGADTQYF.

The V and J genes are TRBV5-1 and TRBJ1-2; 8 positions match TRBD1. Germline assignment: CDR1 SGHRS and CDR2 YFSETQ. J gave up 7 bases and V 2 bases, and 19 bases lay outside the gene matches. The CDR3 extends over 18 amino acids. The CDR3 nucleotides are TGCGCCAGCAGCTTAGACCTCGGGACAGGACCGCTCGGCACTGGCTACACCTTC. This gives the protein CASSLDLGTGPLGTGYTF. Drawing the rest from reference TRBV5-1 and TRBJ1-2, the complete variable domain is KAGVTQTPRYLIKTRGQQVTLSCSPISGHRSVSWYQQTPGQGLQFLFEYFSETQRNKGNFPGRFSGRQFSNSRSEMNVSTLELGDSALYLCASSLDLGTGPLGTGYTFGSGTRLTVV.